Below, 11 T cell receptor beta chains from the same sample are listed, as sequenced in a study of T-cell memory formation after mild COVID-19 (dated by TCRdb to the early 2020s). The library was generated by 5' RACE. Sequencer: Illumina NovaSeq 6000. The public reads were reanalyzed by TCRdb: fastp trimming at Q25, MiXCR alignment, in-frame beta chains only. Every CDR3 protein is listed once, alongside the most common genes and DNA of its rows. This sample gives about 320,000 distinct CDR3 sequences in total; around an eighth of them show up just once. Around a fifth of the sample comes from the top ten. Source material: PBMCs or a T cell subset sorted from them (not recorded which). All receptors derive from a man between 18 and 35 years old who had mild COVID-19 (a few samples of this study predate the infection). The sample titles of this study are shuffled in the database, so cell type and time point are left out; the donor was told from shared clones.

The chain combines TRBV13 with TRBJ2-2, with D possibly TRBD1 on 5 matching bases. This CDR3 region has 12 residues. In germline, CDR1 is PRHDT, CDR2 FYEKMQ (reference sequence). V was cut by 3 bases and J by 12 bases, with 11 bases left in between. The CDR3 nucleotides are TGTGCCAGCAGCTTTGACAGTACCCAGCTGTTTTTT. Its protein product is CASSFDSTQLFF.

This clonotype was detected only a few times. The J gene is TRBJ2-3, the V gene TRBV5-1; possible D gene TRBD2, 6 bases. The CDR3 contains 14 residues. V shed 4 bases and J shed 4 bases, with 13 bases lying between them. Per the germline V gene, CDR1 is SGHRS and CDR2 is YFSETQ. The CDR3 DNA reads as TGCGCCAGCAGCCCGGAGGGATCCCCAGATACGCAGTATTTT. Translating gives CASSPEGSPDTQYF. Full variable domain (outside the CDR3, taken from reference TRBV5-1 and TRBJ2-3): KAGVTQTPRYLIKTRGQQVTLSCSPISGHRSVSWYQQTPGQGLQFLFEYFSETQRNKGNFPGRFSGRQFSNSRSEMNVSTLELGDSALYLCASSPEGSPDTQYFGPGTRLTVL.

A few counts support this clonotype. The chain joins TRBV4-3 to TRBJ2-3, with D possibly matching TRBD1 (5 bases). V was clipped by 0 bases and J by 0 bases, with 10 bases between them. The CDR3 extends over 16 amino acids. The germline gives CDR1 LGHNA, CDR2 YSLEER. The CDR3 DNA reads as TGCGCCAGCAGCCAAGATACAGGCCCTAGCACAGATACGCAGTATTTT. Protein sequence: CASSQDTGPSTDTQYF.

The chain has TRBV5-1 and TRBJ1-3; maybe TRBD1 (5 bases). The CDR3 contains 16 residues. Looked up from germline, CDR1 is SGHRS and CDR2 is YFSETQ. Trimming stripped 8 bases from V and 0 bases from J, with 18 bases between. In DNA form, the CDR3 reads TGCGCCAGAGGAGACAGCTCGCCCTTCTCTGGAAACACCATATATTTT. It codes for CARGDSSPFSGNTIYF.

This clonotype has only a few counts. V usage is TRBV7-9 and J usage is TRBJ2-2; possibly TRBD1 or TRBD2 for D (5 bases each). V was cut by 7 bases and J by 5 bases, with 17 bases left in between. This CDR3 has 15 residues. Germline loops: CDR1 SEHNR, CDR2 FQNEAQ (reference sequence). This CDR3 reads CASTNRGVRTGELFF. In DNA, the CDR3 is TGTGCCAGCACCAATAGAGGGGTGAGGACCGGGGAGCTGTTTTTT. Looking up the rest from reference TRBV7-9 and TRBJ2-2 gives the full variable domain: DTGVSQNPRHKITKRGQNVTFRCDPISEHNRLYWYRQTLGQGPEFLTYFQNEAQLEKSRLLSDRFSAERPKGSFSTLEIQRTEQGDSAMYLCASTNRGVRTGELFFGEGSRLTVL.

This clonotype was recorded a few times. The chain uses TRBV5-1 and TRBJ1-2; D remains unclear. The CDR3 has 19 amino acids. Trimming cost V 7 bases and J 4 bases, with 32 bases left between them. Germline V gene data show CDR1 as SGHRS and CDR2 as YFSETQ. The CDR3 DNA follows: TGCGCCAGCCGGCCCGGTGGGAGTGGTGGAGACTACTGGGGCTATGGCTACACCTTC. As protein: CASRPGGSGGDYWGYGYTF.

The V gene is TRBV5-1, the J gene TRBJ1-5; TRBD1 is a possible D gene (5 bases). Trimming pared 0 bases from V and 4 bases from J, leaving 11 bases between. The CDR3 loop spans 15 amino acids. From germline, CDR1 is SGHRS and CDR2 YFSETQ. CDR3 sequence reads: CASSLGYGQNQPQHF. The CDR3 coding sequence is TGCGCCAGCAGCTTGGGGTACGGACAAAATCAGCCCCAGCATTTT.

The chain's CDR3 is CASSVRDILSYNEQFF. The CDR3 DNA sequence: TGTGCCAGCAGCGTCCGGGACATCTTATCCTACAATGAGCAGTTCTTC. The rearrangement links TRBV7-8 to TRBJ2-1; a weak D match, TRBD1 (6 bases). The V and J ends lost 5 bases and 1 base respectively, with 15 bases between them. The CDR3 is 16 amino acids. Germline lookup yields CDR1 SGHVS and CDR2 FQNEAQ.

The CDR3 DNA reads as TGTGCCAGCAGTTATTGGGCATATGGCTACACCTTC. Residues: CASSYWAYGYTF. This chain connects TRBV12-3 or TRBV12-4 to TRBJ1-2; unclear D gene. CDR3 length: 12 residues. V lost 4 bases, J lost 5 bases, and 8 bases lay in between.

V is TRBV7-3 and J is TRBJ2-7, with a weak D call TRBD1 (5 bases). The CDR3 sequence is 13 residues long. The V end lost 4 bases, the J end lost 6 bases, and 13 bases lay between the germline ends. The V gene's germline CDR1 is SGHTA and CDR2 FQGTGA. CDR3 sequence (DNA): TGTGCCAGCAGCTCCACGGCAGGGCGCGAGCAGTACTTC. Translating gives CASSSTAGREQYF. Drawing the rest from reference TRBV7-3 and TRBJ2-7, the complete variable domain is GAGVSQTPSNKVTEKGKYVELRCDPISGHTALYWYRQSLGQGPEFLIYFQGTGAADDSGLPNDRFFAVRPEGSVSTLKIQRTERGDSAVYLCASSSTAGREQYFGPGTRLTVT.

This clonotype has more than one count but fewer than ten. V gene TRBV4-1 combines with J gene TRBJ2-5; no definite D call. The germline V and J ends were trimmed by 5 bases and 2 bases, with 9 bases remaining between them. CDR1 and CDR2 (germline): MGHRA, YSYEKL. This CDR3 contains 13 residues. CDR3 protein: CASSRLLQETQYF. The DNA for the CDR3 is TGCGCCAGCAGCAGACTGTTACAAGAGACCCAGTACTTC.